This TCR beta chain was obtained from a study of preoperative IRX-2 immunotherapy in early breast cancer. The assay was immunoSEQ multiplex PCR, and TCRdb's table has in-frame clones only and misses some. The sample includes roughly 34,000 clones, around 92% seen only once; the top ten take 1.6%. V gave up 10 bases and J gave up 4 bases; unmatched junction bases: 8. This CDR3 spans 14 amino acids. CDR1 is MNHGY and CDR2 is SAAAGT in the germline V gene. Treatment meaning: preoperative locoregional IRX-2 cytokine immunotherapy. Patients received preoperative, locoregional IRX-2 cytokine immunotherapy in a phase Ib study.

This sequence originates from a human donor with breast cancer. This chain joins TRBV6-8 and TRBJ2-2; 8 nucleotides agree with TRBD2. The material was tumor tissue, obtained after IRX-2 immunotherapy. The CDR3 loop is CAIRAGGITGELFF. The CDR3 region has the DNA TGTGCCATCAGGGCGGGAGGAATCACCGGGGAGCTGTTTTTT.